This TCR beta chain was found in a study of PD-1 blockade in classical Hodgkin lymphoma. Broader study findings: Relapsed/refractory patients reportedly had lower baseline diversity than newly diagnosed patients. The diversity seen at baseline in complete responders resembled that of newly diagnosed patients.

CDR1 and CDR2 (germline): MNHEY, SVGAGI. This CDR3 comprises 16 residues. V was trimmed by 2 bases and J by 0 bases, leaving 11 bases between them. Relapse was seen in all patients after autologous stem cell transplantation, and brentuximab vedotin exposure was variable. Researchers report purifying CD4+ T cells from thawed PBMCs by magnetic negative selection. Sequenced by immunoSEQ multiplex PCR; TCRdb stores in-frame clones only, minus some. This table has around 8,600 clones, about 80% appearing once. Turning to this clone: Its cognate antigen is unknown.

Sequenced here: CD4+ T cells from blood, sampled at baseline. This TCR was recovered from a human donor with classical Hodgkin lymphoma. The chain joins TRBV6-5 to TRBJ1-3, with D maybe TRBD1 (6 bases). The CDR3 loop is CASSYTSDSSGNTIYF. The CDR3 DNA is TGTGCCAGCAGTTACACCTCGGACAGCTCTGGAAACACCATATATTTT.